This T cell receptor (beta chain) was identified during a study of blood T cell repertoires in COVID-19. The trim removed 4 bases at V and 3 bases at J, leaving 6 bases unmatched. The CDR3 has 14 residues. The V gene's germline CDR1 is SEHNR and CDR2 FQNEAQ (reference sequence). Sequencing used immunoSEQ multiplex PCR; TCRdb keeps in-frame clones, though not all of them. Of some 47,000 clones listed, 80% to 90% are singletons. The chain has TRBV7-9 and TRBJ2-7; 7 positions agree with TRBD2. The receptor was isolated from a woman of 80 years or more with acute or convalescent COVID-19. The sequencing sample was made of peripheral blood. The DNA of the CDR3 is TGTGCCAGCAGCTCGGGGGAGGGCCGCTACGAGCAGTACTTC. Amino acids: CASSSGEGRYEQYF.